Listed here are 13 T cell receptor beta chains from one sample, sequenced in a study of T-cell reconstitution after alpha-beta-depleted transplantation in children. Study outcomes and limitations: Newly made T cells mostly supplied T-cell counts and diversity one year after transplant.

Their cognate antigens are unknown. Preparation of the TCRbeta library used unique molecular identifiers. TCRdb recomputed calls from the PCR reads with MiXCR, one row per CDR3 protein. The sample includes fewer than 350,000 distinct CDR3 sequences, around 7.3% of them seen just once. The source was peripheral blood, collected 360 days after TCRalphabeta/CD19-depleted stem cell transplant. The receptors were gathered from a female patient aged 2-15 years who had a stem cell transplant for Fanconi anemia, so the T cells may come from the graft donor.

The V gene is TRBV20-1, the J gene TRBJ2-1; D is possibly TRBD2 (5 bases). Trimming took 2 bases from V and 0 from J, leaving 11 bases between them. The CDR3 contains 15 residues. CDR1 is DFQATT, CDR2 SNEGSKA, per germline (reference sequence). The CDR3: CSARMRRDSYNEQFF. The CDR3 DNA sequence: TGCAGTGCTAGAATGCGACGGGACTCCTACAATGAGCAGTTCTTC.

This clonotype was counted at least ten times. The genes are TRBV2 and TRBJ1-1; TRBD1 is a possible D gene (6 bases). Germline CDR1 SNHLY, CDR2 FYNNEI. The CDR3 sequence is 13 residues long. Trimming removed 6 bases from V and 3 bases from J, with 11 bases in between. The CDR3 DNA sequence: TGTGCCAGCAGCCTACAGGGTCACACTGAAGCTTTCTTT. Protein sequence: CASSLQGHTEAFF.

The chain's CDR3 is CASSLARPLAKNIQYF. CDR3 nucleotides: TGTGCCAGCAGCTTGGCCAGGCCTCTAGCCAAAAACATTCAGTACTTC. The genes are TRBV5-6 and TRBJ2-4; no firm D call. V dropped 0 bases and J dropped 0 bases, with 10 bases sitting between them. Germline CDR1 SGHDT, CDR2 YYEEEE. This CDR3 is built from 16 residues.

This clonotype was detected only a few times. The rearrangement joins TRBV7-3 to TRBJ2-2, with D possibly matching TRBD2 (5 bases). V was clipped by 0 bases and J by 7 bases, with 12 bases between them. CDR1 and CDR2 (germline): SGHTA, FQGTGA. This CDR3 contains 15 residues. CDR3 DNA: TGTGCCAGCAGCTTAACCCGGGGAACGATCGGGGAGCTGTTTTTT. Protein sequence: CASSLTRGTIGELFF.

This clonotype occurred many times. The rearrangement joins TRBV5-6 to TRBJ2-7; the match to TRBD1 covers 7 bases. There are 17 residues in the CDR3. Trimming at V came to 0 bases and at J to 2 bases, leaving 11 bases not matched to a gene. The germline V gene encodes CDR1 SGHDT and CDR2 YYEEEE. CDR3 nucleotides: TGTGCCAGCAGCTTGGTCACAGGGGCCCTGTTCACCTACGAGCAGTACTTC. This translates into CASSLVTGALFTYEQYF.

This clonotype has ten or more counts. V usage is TRBV5-1 and J usage is TRBJ2-5; 10 positions agree with TRBD2. Per germline, CDR1 SGHRS and CDR2 YFSETQ. This CDR3 contains 16 residues. The J segment lost 5 bases and the V segment lost 0 bases, leaving 7 bases of the junction unmatched. This CDR3 is CASSLDLAGVRETQYF. The DNA for the CDR3 is TGCGCCAGCAGCTTGGATCTAGCGGGAGTGCGGGAGACCCAGTACTTC.

Ten or more counts support this clonotype. This chain connects TRBV12-3 or TRBV12-4 to TRBJ1-4; D unclear. V was trimmed by 4 bases and J by 7 bases, leaving 10 bases between them. The CDR3 sequence is 13 residues long. The CDR3 DNA follows: TGTGCCAGCAGTTCCCGTGTGAGTGAAAAACTGTTTTTT. Its translation is CASSSRVSEKLFF.

This clonotype occurred a few times. The rearrangement uses TRBV28 and TRBJ1-3; D gene ambiguous. Trimming removed 2 bases from V and 4 bases from J, with 9 bases in between. The CDR3 is 14 residues long. CDR1 is MDHEN, CDR2 SYDVKM, per germline. The CDR3 DNA sequence: TGTGCCAGCAGTTTACGGACGATCGGAAACACCATATATTTT. It specifies CASSLRTIGNTIYF.

This clonotype occurred a few times. The rearrangement uses TRBV3-1 and TRBJ1-4; no reliable D call. Germline V gene lookup returns CDR1 LGHDT and CDR2 YNNKEL (reference sequence). CDR3 length equals 15 residues. Trimming took off 6 bases at V and 7 bases at J, with 18 bases between the two ends. The CDR3 bases are TGTGCCAGCAGAAACCGGGGAGGGAATGGTGAAAAACTGTTTTTT. Protein: CASRNRGGNGEKLFF.

The chain combines TRBV20-1 with TRBJ2-3; D could derive from TRBD1 or TRBD2 (6 bases each). This CDR3 comprises 14 residues. Germline assignment: CDR1 DFQATT and CDR2 SNEGSKA (reference sequence). V was shortened by 7 bases and J by 3 bases, with 17 bases between the two germline ends. CDR3 amino acids: CSVWRGGWTDTQYF. CDR3 DNA: TGCAGTGTTTGGAGAGGGGGGTGGACAGATACGCAGTATTTT.

This clonotype was seen ten or more times. The V call is TRBV5-1, the J call TRBJ1-5; TRBD1 matches 8 bases. Germline V CDR1 and CDR2: SGHRS, YFSETQ. The V and J ends lost 4 bases and 8 bases, in that order; junction bases with no gene match: 8. The CDR3 has 14 residues. The CDR3, as DNA: TGCGCCAGCAGCGAGGAGACAGGGGCCAAGCCCCAGCATTTT. Protein: CASSEETGAKPQHF.

At least ten counts were recorded for this clonotype. The chain links TRBV5-1 to TRBJ2-5, with 9 bases lining up with TRBD2. The V gene end was trimmed by 4 bases and the J gene end by 2 bases; junction bases not matched to a gene: 6. The CDR3 loop spans 15 amino acids. The germline gives CDR1 SGHRS, CDR2 YFSETQ. The CDR3 DNA sequence: TGCGCCAGCAGCCCTGGGACTAGCTTGCAAGAGACCCAGTACTTC. Residues: CASSPGTSLQETQYF.

The chain carries TRBV6-5 and TRBJ2-2, with D unclear. CDR1 is MNHEY and CDR2 is SVGAGI in the germline V gene. The CDR3 is 14 amino acids. V lost 0 bases and J 7 bases, leaving 9 bases between the germline ends. The CDR3 DNA is TGTGCCAGCAGTTACTCGAGCGTCCTCGGGGAGCTGTTTTTT. Its protein product is CASSYSSVLGELFF.